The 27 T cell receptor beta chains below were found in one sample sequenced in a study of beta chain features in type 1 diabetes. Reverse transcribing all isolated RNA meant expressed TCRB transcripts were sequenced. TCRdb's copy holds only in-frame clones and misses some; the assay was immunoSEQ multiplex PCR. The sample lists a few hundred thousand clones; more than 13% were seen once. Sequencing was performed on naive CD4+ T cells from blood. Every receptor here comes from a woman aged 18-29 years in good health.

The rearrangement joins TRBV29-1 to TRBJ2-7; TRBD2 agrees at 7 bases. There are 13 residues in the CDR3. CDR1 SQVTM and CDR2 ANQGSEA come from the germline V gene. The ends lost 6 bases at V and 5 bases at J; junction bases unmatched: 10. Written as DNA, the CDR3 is TGCAGCGTCCGGACTAGACTTTCCGACGAGCAGTACTTC. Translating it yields CSVRTRLSDEQYF.

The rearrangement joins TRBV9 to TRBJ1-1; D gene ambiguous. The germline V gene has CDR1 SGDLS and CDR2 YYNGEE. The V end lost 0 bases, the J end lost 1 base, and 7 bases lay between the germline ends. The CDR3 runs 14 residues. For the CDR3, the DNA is TGTGCCAGCAGCGTAGCGGGATCGAACACTGAAGCTTTCTTT. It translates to CASSVAGSNTEAFF.

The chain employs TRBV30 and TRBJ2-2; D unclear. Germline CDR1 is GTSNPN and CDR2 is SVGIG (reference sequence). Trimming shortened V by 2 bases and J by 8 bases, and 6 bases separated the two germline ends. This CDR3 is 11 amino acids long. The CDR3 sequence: CAWSRWGELFF. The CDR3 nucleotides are TGTGCCTGGAGTCGGTGGGGGGAGCTGTTTTTT.

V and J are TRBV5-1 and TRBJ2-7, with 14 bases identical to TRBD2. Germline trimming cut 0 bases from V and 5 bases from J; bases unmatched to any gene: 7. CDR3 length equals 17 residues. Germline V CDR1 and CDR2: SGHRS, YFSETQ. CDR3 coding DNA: TGCGCCAGCAGCTTGGGGACTAGCGGGAGGATATCAAACGAGCAGTACTTC. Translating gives CASSLGTSGRISNEQYF.

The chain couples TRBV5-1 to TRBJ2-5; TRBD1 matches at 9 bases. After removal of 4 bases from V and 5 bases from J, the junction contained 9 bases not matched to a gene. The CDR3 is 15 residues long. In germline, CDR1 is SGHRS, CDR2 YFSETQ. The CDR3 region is CASSPGTGTVETQYF. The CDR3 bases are TGCGCCAGCAGCCCCGGGACAGGGACCGTTGAGACCCAGTACTTC.

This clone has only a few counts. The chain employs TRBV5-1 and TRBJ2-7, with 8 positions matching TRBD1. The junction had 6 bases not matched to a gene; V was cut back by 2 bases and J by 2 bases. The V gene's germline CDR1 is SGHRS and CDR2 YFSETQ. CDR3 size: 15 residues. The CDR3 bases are TGCGCCAGCAGCTTCGGTGGGACAGGAACCTACGAGCAGTACTTC. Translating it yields CASSFGGTGTYEQYF.

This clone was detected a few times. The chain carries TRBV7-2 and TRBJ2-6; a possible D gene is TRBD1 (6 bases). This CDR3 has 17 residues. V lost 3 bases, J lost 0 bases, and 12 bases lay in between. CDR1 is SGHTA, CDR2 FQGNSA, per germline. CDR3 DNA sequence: TGTGCCAGCAGCTTTACAGGGTTGGGCTCTGGGGCCAACGTCCTGACTTTC. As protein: CASSFTGLGSGANVLTF.

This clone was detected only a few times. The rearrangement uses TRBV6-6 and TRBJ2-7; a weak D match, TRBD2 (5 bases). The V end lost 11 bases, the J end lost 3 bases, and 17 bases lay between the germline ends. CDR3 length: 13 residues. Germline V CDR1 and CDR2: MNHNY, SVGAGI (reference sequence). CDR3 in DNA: TGTGCCGCCCAGACGGGGAGAAACTACGAGCAGTACTTC. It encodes CAAQTGRNYEQYF.

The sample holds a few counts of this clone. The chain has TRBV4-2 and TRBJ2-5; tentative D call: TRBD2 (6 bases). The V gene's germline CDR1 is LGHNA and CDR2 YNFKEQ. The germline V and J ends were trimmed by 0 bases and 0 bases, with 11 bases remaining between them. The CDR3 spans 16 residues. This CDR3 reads CASSQEVAVYQETQYF. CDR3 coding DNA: TGTGCCAGCAGCCAAGAGGTAGCGGTGTACCAAGAGACCCAGTACTTC.

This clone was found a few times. CDR3 coding DNA: TGCGCCAGCCGGACTCCGGGCCTCGGCGGGACCCAGTACTTC. Protein product: CASRTPGLGGTQYF. This chain joins TRBV5-1 and TRBJ2-5; D possibly corresponds to TRBD2 (5 bases). The V gene lost 7 bases and the J gene lost 7 bases, with 20 bases spanning the gap. Germline lookup yields CDR1 SGHRS and CDR2 YFSETQ. The CDR3 is 14 amino acids.

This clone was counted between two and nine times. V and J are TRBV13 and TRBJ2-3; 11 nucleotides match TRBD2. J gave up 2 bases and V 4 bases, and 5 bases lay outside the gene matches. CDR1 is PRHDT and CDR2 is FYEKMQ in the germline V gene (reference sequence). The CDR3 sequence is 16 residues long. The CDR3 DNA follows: TGTGCCAGCAGCTGGGGGGGACTAGCGGTCACAGATACGCAGTATTTT. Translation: CASSWGGLAVTDTQYF.

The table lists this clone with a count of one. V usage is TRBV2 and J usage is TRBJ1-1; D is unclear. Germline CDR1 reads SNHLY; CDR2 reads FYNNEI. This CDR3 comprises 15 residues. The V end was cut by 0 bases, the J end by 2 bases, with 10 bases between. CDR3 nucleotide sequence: TGTGCCAGCAGTGAAGCGGCAGCGTATAACACTGAAGCTTTCTTT. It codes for CASSEAAAYNTEAFF.

CDR3 nucleotide sequence: TGTGCCAGCAGCCCGACCGGGCAGGGATCCTACAATGAGCAGTTCTTC. It yields the protein CASSPTGQGSYNEQFF. The V call is TRBV7-9, the J call TRBJ2-1; a weak D match, TRBD1 (5 bases). Germline CDR1 SEHNR, CDR2 FQNEAQ (reference sequence). Trimming cost V 5 bases and J 1 base, with 15 bases left between them. The CDR3 totals 16 residues.

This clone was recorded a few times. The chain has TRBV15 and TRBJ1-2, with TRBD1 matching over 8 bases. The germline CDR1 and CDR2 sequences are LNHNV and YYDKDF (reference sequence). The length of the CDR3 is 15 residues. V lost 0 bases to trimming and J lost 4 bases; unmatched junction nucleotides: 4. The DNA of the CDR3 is TGTGCCACCAGCAGAGACCGAGGACAGGGCTATGGCTACACCTTC. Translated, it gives CATSRDRGQGYGYTF.

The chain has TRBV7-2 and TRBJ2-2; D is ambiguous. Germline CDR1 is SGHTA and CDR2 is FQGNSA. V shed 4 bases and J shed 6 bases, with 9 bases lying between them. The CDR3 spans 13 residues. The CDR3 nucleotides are TGTGCCAGCAGCTACCTAGTACCCGGGGAGCTGTTTTTT. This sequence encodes CASSYLVPGELFF.

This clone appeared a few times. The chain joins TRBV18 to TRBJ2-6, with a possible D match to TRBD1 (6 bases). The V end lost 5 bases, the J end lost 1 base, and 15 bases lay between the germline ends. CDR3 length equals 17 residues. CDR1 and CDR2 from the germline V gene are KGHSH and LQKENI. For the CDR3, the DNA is TGTGCCAGCTCAGTTCCAGGGGTCTCATCTGGGGCCAACGTCCTGACTTTC. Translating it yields CASSVPGVSSGANVLTF.

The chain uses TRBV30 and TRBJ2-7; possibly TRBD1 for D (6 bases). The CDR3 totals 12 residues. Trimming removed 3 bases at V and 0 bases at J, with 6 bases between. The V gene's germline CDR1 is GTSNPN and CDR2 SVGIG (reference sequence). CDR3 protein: CAWRGASYEQYF. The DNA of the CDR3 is TGTGCCTGGAGGGGGGCCTCCTACGAGCAGTACTTC.

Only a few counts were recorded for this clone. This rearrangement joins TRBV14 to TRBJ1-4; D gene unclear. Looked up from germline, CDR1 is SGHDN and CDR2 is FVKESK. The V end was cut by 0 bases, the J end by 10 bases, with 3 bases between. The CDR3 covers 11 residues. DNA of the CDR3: TGTGCCAGCAGCCAAGACCGAAAACTGTTTTTT. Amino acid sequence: CASSQDRKLFF.

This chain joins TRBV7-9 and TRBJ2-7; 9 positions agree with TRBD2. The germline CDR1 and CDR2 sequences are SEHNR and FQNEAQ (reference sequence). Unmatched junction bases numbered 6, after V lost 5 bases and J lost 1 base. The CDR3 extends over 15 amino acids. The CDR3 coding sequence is TGTGCCAGCAGCGGGGTAGCGGGAGCGTCCTACGAGCAGTACTTC. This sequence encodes CASSGVAGASYEQYF.

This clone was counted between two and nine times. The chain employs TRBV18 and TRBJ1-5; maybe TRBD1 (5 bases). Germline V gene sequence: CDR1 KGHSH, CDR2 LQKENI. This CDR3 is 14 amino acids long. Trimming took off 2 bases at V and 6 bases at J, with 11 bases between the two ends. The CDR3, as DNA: TGTGCCAGCTCACCAGACGGGGGGGGTCAGCCCCAGCATTTT. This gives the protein CASSPDGGGQPQHF. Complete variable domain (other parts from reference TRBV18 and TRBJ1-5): NAGVMQNPRHLVRRRGQEARLRCSPMKGHSHVYWYRQLPEEGLKFMVYLQKENIIDESGMPKERFSAEFPKEGPSILRIQQVVRGDSAAYFCASSPDGGGQPQHFGDGTRLSIL.

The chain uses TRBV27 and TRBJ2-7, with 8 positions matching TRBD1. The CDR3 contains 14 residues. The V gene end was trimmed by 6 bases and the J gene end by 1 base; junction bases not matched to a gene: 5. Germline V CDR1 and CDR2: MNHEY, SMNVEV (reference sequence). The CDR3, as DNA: TGTGCCAGCAGGCCCCACAGGGGGTCCTACGAGCAGTACTTC. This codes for CASRPHRGSYEQYF.

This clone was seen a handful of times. The CDR3 here is CASSLAGTGAGGEQFF. DNA of the CDR3: TGTGCCAGCAGCTTAGCCGGGACAGGGGCCGGGGGTGAGCAGTTCTTC. The chain has TRBV7-9 and TRBJ2-1; 10 nucleotides line up with TRBD1. The junction had 8 bases not matched to a gene; V was cut back by 0 bases and J by 9 bases. Germline loops: CDR1 SEHNR, CDR2 FQNEAQ (reference sequence). The CDR3 extends over 16 amino acids.

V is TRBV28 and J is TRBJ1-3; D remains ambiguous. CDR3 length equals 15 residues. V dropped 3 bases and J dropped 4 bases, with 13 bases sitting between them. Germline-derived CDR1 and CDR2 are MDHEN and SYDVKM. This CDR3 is CASSLSLGAGNTIYF. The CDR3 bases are TGTGCCAGCAGTTTGTCCCTCGGAGCCGGAAACACCATATATTTT.

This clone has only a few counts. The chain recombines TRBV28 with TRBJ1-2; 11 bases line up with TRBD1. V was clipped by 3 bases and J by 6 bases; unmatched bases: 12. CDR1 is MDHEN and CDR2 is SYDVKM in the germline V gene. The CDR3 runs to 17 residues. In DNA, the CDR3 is TGTGCCAGCAGTTTGGTCAAGGACAGGGGGCTTGAGAATGGCTACACCTTC. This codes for CASSLVKDRGLENGYTF.

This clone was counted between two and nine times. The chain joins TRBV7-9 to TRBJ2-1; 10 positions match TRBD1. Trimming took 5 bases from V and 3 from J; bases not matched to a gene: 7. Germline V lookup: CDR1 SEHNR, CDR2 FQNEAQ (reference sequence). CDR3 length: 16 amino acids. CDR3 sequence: CASSPDRDRGYNEQFF. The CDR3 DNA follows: TGTGCCAGCAGCCCCGACCGGGACAGGGGCTACAATGAGCAGTTCTTC.

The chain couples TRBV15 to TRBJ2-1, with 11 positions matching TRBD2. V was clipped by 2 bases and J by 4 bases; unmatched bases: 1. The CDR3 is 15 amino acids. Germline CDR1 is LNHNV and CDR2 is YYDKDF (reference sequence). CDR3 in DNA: TGTGCCACCAGCAGAACTAGCGGGAGATACAATGAGCAGTTCTTC. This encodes CATSRTSGRYNEQFF.

DNA of the CDR3: TGTGCCAGCAGCGGGGGAATTTACGACACCGGGGAGCTGTTTTTT. It yields the protein CASSGGIYDTGELFF. The J gene is TRBJ2-2, the V gene TRBV2; a possible D gene is TRBD2 (6 bases). With 6 bases removed from V and 3 bases from J, the gap between germline ends came to 14 bases. Germline CDR1 reads SNHLY; CDR2 reads FYNNEI. The CDR3 contains 15 residues.